This T cell receptor beta chain comes out of a study of cytomegalovirus exposure and HLA in healthy donors. The study, taken as a whole, reports: Cytomegalovirus-associated status was assigned to some 180 TCR beta chains.

The V and J ends lost 1 base and 4 bases respectively, with 8 bases between them. This CDR3 contains 14 residues. CDR1 and CDR2 (germline): SGDLS, YYNGEE. Nominally healthy donors provided the samples, though records likely missed some immune exposures. About this clone itself: Its antigen is not identified.

The PCR employed 60 Vbeta primers together with 13 Jbeta primers. The data were produced by immunoSEQ multiplex PCR, yet TCRdb's version contains in-frame clones alone and is incomplete. This sample has 110,000 to 150,000 clones, with 80% found just once. This sequence was found in a man younger than 45 in good health and CMV-seronegative. The chain has TRBV9 and TRBJ1-4; D is undetermined. Sequencing input: PBMCs. CDR3 sequence: CASSVSGGNEKLFF. The CDR3, as DNA: TGTGCCAGCAGCGTAAGCGGTGGTAATGAAAAACTGTTTTTT.